The 16 T cell receptor beta chains below all came from one sample that was sequenced in a study of shared clonotypes between healthy human individuals. Method: immunoSEQ multiplex PCR; TCRdb's copy keeps in-frame clones and lacks some. The sample shows about 580,000 clones, roughly 98% of them seen only once. Only CD45RO-negative cells positively selected for CCR7 counted as naive CD8 cells, so terminally differentiated effector memory CD45RA+ cells were excluded. The sample was naive CD8+ T cells sorted from blood. The origin of the receptors is a man aged 25 to 45 in good health.

The gene calls are TRBV27 and TRBJ2-7; TRBD2 might be the D (5 bases). The germline CDR1 and CDR2 sequences are MNHEY and SMNVEV (reference sequence). This CDR3 has 14 residues. V gave up 3 bases and J gave up 1 base, with 10 bases separating them. The CDR3 loop reads CASSFVRRSYEQYF. DNA for the CDR3: TGTGCCAGCAGTTTTGTCAGGAGGTCCTACGAGCAGTACTTC.

Regarding this clone: Other DNA variants within this sample encode the same CDR3. The rearrangement joins TRBV27 to TRBJ1-1, with D perhaps TRBD1 (5 bases). The germline V and J ends were trimmed by 2 bases and 0 bases, with 7 bases remaining between them. Germline values: CDR1 MNHEY, CDR2 SMNVEV (reference sequence). The length of the CDR3 is 14 residues. The CDR3 is CASSLQGLNTEAFF. The CDR3, as DNA: TGTGCCAGCAGTTTACAGGGACTGAACACTGAAGCTTTCTTT.

The V and J genes are TRBV15 and TRBJ2-7, with 7 nucleotides matching TRBD1. Germline V gene sequence: CDR1 LNHNV, CDR2 YYDKDF (reference sequence). There are 15 residues in the CDR3. V lost 8 bases and J lost 4; bases outside the gene matches: 14. CDR3 sequence: CATGDARQGQYEQYF. The DNA of the CDR3 is TGTGCCACCGGGGATGCGAGACAGGGCCAATACGAGCAGTACTTC.

The chain couples TRBV5-4 to TRBJ1-2; D uncertain. This CDR3 region has 13 residues. Germline lookup yields CDR1 SGHNT and CDR2 YYREEE (reference sequence). Trimming shortened V by 2 bases and J by 6 bases, and 11 bases separated the two germline ends. CDR3 amino acids: CASSFPGSDGYTF. For the CDR3, the DNA is TGTGCCAGCAGCTTTCCCGGGTCTGATGGCTACACCTTC.

V gene TRBV27 combines with J gene TRBJ2-7; possibly TRBD2 for D (5 bases). Trimming took off 3 bases at V and 6 bases at J, with 12 bases between the two ends. From germline, CDR1 is MNHEY and CDR2 SMNVEV (reference sequence). CDR3 size: 13 residues. The CDR3 DNA reads as TGTGCCAGCAGTTTCCTACGAGGGTCCGAGCAGTACTTC. It is translated as CASSFLRGSEQYF.

CDR3 residues: CASSASGSFYNEQFF. The CDR3 bases are TGTGCCAGCAGCGCGAGCGGGAGCTTCTACAATGAGCAGTTCTTC. The chain carries TRBV11-2 and TRBJ2-1; 8 bases map to TRBD2. The CDR3 has 15 residues. J was trimmed by 3 bases and V by 5 bases; bases with no gene match: 6. In germline, CDR1 is SGHAT, CDR2 FQNNGV. Complete variable domain (other parts from reference TRBV11-2 and TRBJ2-1): EAGVAQSPRYKIIEKRQSVAFWCNPISGHATLYWYQQILGQGPKLLIQFQNNGVVDDSQLPKDRFSAERLKGVDSTLKIQPAKLEDSAVYLCASSASGSFYNEQFFGPGTRLTVL.

This clone was seen once. The chain has TRBV7-9 and TRBJ2-1, with 9 bases aligning to TRBD1. With V trimmed by 3 bases and J by 7 bases, 7 bases remained unmatched. CDR1 and CDR2 from the germline V gene are SEHNR and FQNEAQ (reference sequence). The CDR3 is made up of 15 amino acids. The CDR3, as DNA: TGTGCCAGCAGCTTGCCGGGACAGGGTGTAAATGAGCAGTTCTTC. It encodes CASSLPGQGVNEQFF.

The chain links TRBV5-1 to TRBJ2-3, with 7 positions matching TRBD2. The CDR3 sequence is 18 residues long. CDR1 and CDR2 from the germline V gene are SGHRS and YFSETQ. Trimming took 3 bases from V and 2 from J; bases not matched to a gene: 15. The CDR3 region has the DNA TGCGCCAGCAGCTCGGAACCCCTAGCGGAATCTTACACAGATACGCAGTATTTT. As protein: CASSSEPLAESYTDTQYF.

The rearrangement uses TRBV7-7 and TRBJ2-1, with 12 bases matching TRBD2. Looked up from germline, CDR1 is SSHAT and CDR2 is FNYEAQ (reference sequence). The CDR3 is made up of 15 amino acids. The V segment lost 2 bases and the J segment 8 bases; nucleotides outside the gene matches: 4. The CDR3, as DNA: TGTGCCAGCAGCTTAAGACTAGCGGGAGCGGATGAGCAGTTCTTC. Translating it yields CASSLRLAGADEQFF.

The chain combines TRBV7-9 with TRBJ2-3; D not certain. Germline-derived CDR1 and CDR2 are SEHNR and FQNEAQ (reference sequence). V lost 8 bases, J lost 8 bases, and 17 bases lay in between. The CDR3 runs to 13 residues. The CDR3 DNA sequence: TGTGCCAGCGGTGGAGATTCGGGTGGTACGCAGTATTTT. It translates to CASGGDSGGTQYF.

With regard to this clone: At the DNA level, this CDR3 is encoded by other sequences in the same sample as well. The rearrangement joins TRBV7-8 to TRBJ2-7; D gene uncertain. The CDR3 is made up of 12 amino acids. V was shortened by 2 bases and J by 2 bases, with 4 bases between the two germline ends. Per the germline V gene, CDR1 is SGHVS and CDR2 is FQNEAQ. CDR3 nucleotide sequence: TGTGCCAGCAGCTTACGAGCCTACGAGCAGTACTTC. It codes for CASSLRAYEQYF.

The rearrangement uses TRBV27 and TRBJ2-1; 13 nucleotides line up with TRBD2. CDR1 MNHEY and CDR2 SMNVEV come from the germline V gene (reference sequence). With 9 bases clipped from V and 6 bases from J, the junction kept 8 bases outside the gene matches. This CDR3 spans 15 amino acids. The CDR3 loop is CASQIGTSGVNEQFF. CDR3 in DNA: TGTGCCAGTCAAATCGGGACTAGCGGGGTCAATGAGCAGTTCTTC.

This chain connects TRBV5-1 to TRBJ2-2, with no clear D. Trimming shortened V by 0 bases and J by 4 bases, and 7 bases separated the two germline ends. CDR1 is SGHRS, CDR2 YFSETQ, per germline. The CDR3 length is 14 residues. The CDR3 reads CASSLVGITGELFF. In nucleotides, the CDR3 is TGCGCCAGCAGCTTGGTCGGCATCACCGGGGAGCTGTTTTTT.

This rearrangement joins TRBV9 to TRBJ2-3, with 8 nucleotides matching TRBD2. V gave up 4 bases and J gave up 6 bases; unmatched junction bases: 10. CDR3 length: 15 residues. Germline CDR1 and CDR2: SGDLS and YYNGEE. The CDR3 DNA reads TGTGCCAGCAGCCCAACGGACGGGAGGGTTGATACGCAGTATTTT. Translation gives CASSPTDGRVDTQYF.

The J gene is TRBJ2-7, the V gene TRBV5-4; 7 nucleotides line up with TRBD1. J gave up 0 bases and V 1 base, and 10 bases lay outside the gene matches. The CDR3 is made up of 17 amino acids. Germline V gene lookup returns CDR1 SGHNT and CDR2 YYREEE (reference sequence). The CDR3 sequence is CASSLSLQGLNSYEQYF. The DNA of the CDR3 is TGTGCCAGCAGCTTGTCCCTACAGGGGTTGAACTCCTACGAGCAGTACTTC.

This clone was counted a single time. This chain joins TRBV18 and TRBJ2-1; D is perhaps TRBD2 (6 bases). The germline V gene encodes CDR1 KGHSH and CDR2 LQKENI. CDR3 length: 15 residues. V was clipped by 2 bases and J by 12 bases, with 20 bases between them. The CDR3 spells CASSPGGTVEEGQFF. The CDR3 DNA reads TGTGCCAGCTCACCAGGAGGGACCGTGGAGGAGGGGCAGTTCTTC.